These T cell receptor beta chains were read from a single sample in a study of beta chain features in type 1 diabetes. The table came from immunoSEQ multiplex PCR; TCRdb's copy has only in-frame clones and leaves some out. The data contain about 240,000 clones, more than 11% of them singletons. The sequencing sample was made of naive CD4+ T cells from blood. The source is a man aged 25-45 years with type 1 diabetes. Each CDR3 is given with its conserved first and last residue. Each record gives: clone size, J gene, V gene, CDR3 protein. Part of the rows lack a size; the others show once, few, many or a class for expanded clones.

>few|TRBJ1-6|TRBV27
CASSFGGPTNSPLHF
>.|TRBJ2-3|TRBV5-6
CASSPMAGATDTQYF
>.|TRBJ1-1|TRBV2
CASRGTGSTEAFF
>.|TRBJ2-1|TRBV28
CASSPMTGFNSYNEQFF
>few|TRBJ2-5|TRBV5-1
CASSLTGTGGEETQYF
>.|TRBJ1-2|TRBV4-1
CASSQPAGGLGYGYTF
>few|TRBJ2-7|TRBV27
CASSLSGTGGSYEQYF
>few|TRBJ2-3|TRBV5-1
CASSSISGASTDTQYF
>.|TRBJ1-5|TRBV6-6
CASSLGGKGQPQHF
>few|TRBJ2-3|TRBV7-9
CASSRQGTDTQYF
>.|TRBJ1-5|TRBV21-1
CASSKTGANSNQPQHF
>few|TRBJ2-7|TRBV18
CASSPPTGRPDF
>few|TRBJ2-6|TRBV11-3
CASSLLSPRVSGANVLTF
>few|TRBJ2-1|TRBV7-9
CASSLFGGGNYNEQFF
>.|TRBJ2-2|TRBV5-1
CASRVGAENTGELFF
>.|TRBJ2-3|TRBV30
CAWRQGVGVDTQYF
>few|TRBJ2-3|TRBV11-2
CASTRGGTSGDTQYF
>few|TRBJ1-2|TRBV11-2
CASRHIGAGRANYGYTF
>.|TRBJ2-1|TRBV7-6
CASSFRGGSYNEQFF
>few|TRBJ2-7|TRBV2
CASSDGWLAGGTYEQYF
>few|TRBJ1-1|TRBV27
CASSLKQNTEAFF
>.|TRBJ2-1|TRBV11-2
CASSLGRPEQFF
>.|TRBJ1-2|TRBV6-1
CASSDRDRDYGYTF
>.|TRBJ1-2|TRBV7-2
CASSLGGDSYGYTF
>few|TRBJ1-2|TRBV7-9
CASSPGTGSYGYTF
>few|TRBJ2-7|TRBV6-5
CASSPGDGYEQYF
>few|TRBJ2-5|TRBV5-1
CASSPGTGDEETQYF
>few|TRBJ2-6|TRBV7-9
CASSFGRVNSGANVLTF
>few|TRBJ2-3|TRBV4-2
CASSQSRGNTDTQYF
>.|TRBJ1-2|TRBV6-5
CASSYSVEGLGSYTF
>.|TRBJ2-7|TRBV5-1
CASSLATAGTVGNEQYF
>.|TRBJ1-3|TRBV28
CASSPQGENTIYF